This is a list of T cell receptor beta chains from one sample in a study of vaccination and CD4 T cells after COVID-19. In TCRdb, the PCR reads were re-called with MiXCR into one record per CDR3 protein. The repertoire consists of roughly 4,000 distinct CDR3 sequences, with around two thirds occurring once and the leading ten covering less than 35%. Their specific antigens are unknown. Sequencing used CD4+ T cells from blood, cultured in vitro. All receptors come from a human donor who had recovered from COVID-19. CDR3s leave out the opening cysteine and the closing phenylalanine or tryptophan. The listing skips clone size in some rows; elsewhere it reads once, few, many or a size class.

V,size,J,CDR3
TRBV20-1,NA,TRBJ2-3,SADGRSTDTQY
TRBV7-9,NA,TRBJ1-2,AGGKGGYT
TRBV20-1,NA,TRBJ2-3,SVRGDVDTQY
TRBV7-2,NA,TRBJ1-1,ASSLDRGQAF
TRBV6-4,NA,TRBJ2-3,AGKLTSGGADIDTQY
TRBV24-1,few,TRBJ1-2,ATSDPTRQGSGYT
TRBV6-1,NA,TRBJ1-2,ASLKADRTYGYT
TRBV6-1,NA,TRBJ2-3,ASSESSGVSTDTQY
TRBV18,NA,TRBJ1-6,ASSHSLGTGLGSPLH
TRBV7-3,NA,TRBJ1-6,ASSPDGTRASPLH
TRBV28,NA,TRBJ1-5,ASSSRTGQINQPQH
TRBV7-2,few,TRBJ2-4,ASSLVRGLAKNIQY
TRBV10-3,few,TRBJ2-7,AIHSGGRYEQY
TRBV15,NA,TRBJ1-2,ATSRDRGTGEYGYT
TRBV18,NA,TRBJ2-5,ASSPRVVGRGQETQY
TRBV2,NA,TRBJ2-5,ASNREYQETQY
TRBV30,few,TRBJ1-6,AWSVGWGTVNSPLH